One sample yielded the 10 T cell receptor beta chains listed below, sequenced in a study of T cell responses to AZD1222 COVID-19 vaccine. Produced via immunoSEQ multiplex PCR; TCRdb's table is partial and in-frame only. The sample lists more than 90,000 clones, 90% occurring once. The sample consisted of peripheral blood, taken on day 0 of AZD1222 vaccination. These receptors were collected from an adult in good health.

V and J are TRBV5-1 and TRBJ1-1; D unclear. CDR1 and CDR2 from the germline V gene are SGHRS and YFSETQ. The V end was cut by 6 bases, the J end by 0 bases, with 15 bases between. This CDR3 is 15 amino acids long. For the CDR3, the DNA is TGCGCCAGCACGTTAAAGGGAGACATGAACACTGAAGCTTTCTTT. Translated: CASTLKGDMNTEAFF.

The chain is built from TRBV11-3 and TRBJ2-3; TRBD2 is a possible D gene (5 bases). Germline lookup yields CDR1 SGHNT and CDR2 YENEEA. V gave up 5 bases and J gave up 3 bases, with 9 bases separating them. This CDR3 spans 13 amino acids. The chain's CDR3 is CASSPDSTDTQYF. The CDR3 nucleotides are TGTGCCAGCAGCCCGGACTCGACAGATACGCAGTATTTT.

The chain joins TRBV28 to TRBJ1-1; D uncertain. Trimming left V 6 bases short and J 8 bases short, with 7 bases between. CDR3 length: 10 residues. Germline V gene data show CDR1 as MDHEN and CDR2 as SYDVKM. The CDR3 coding sequence is TGTGCCAGCAGGGAGAAGGAAGCTTTCTTT. Its protein is CASREKEAFF.

This chain joins TRBV7-6 and TRBJ2-2; TRBD2 matches at 9 bases. Per germline, CDR1 SGHVS and CDR2 FNYEAQ. V shed 5 bases and J 6 bases; nucleotides not matched to a gene: 16. This CDR3 has 18 amino acids. CDR3 coding DNA: TGTGCCAGCAGCCTTACTCCTGAGCGGGGGGCCAGAGCCGGGGAGCTGTTTTTT. Translating it yields CASSLTPERGARAGELFF.

J is TRBJ1-6 and V is TRBV27; D gene unclear. V lost 5 bases and J lost 7, with 9 bases in between. The CDR3 has 13 residues. Per germline, CDR1 MNHEY and CDR2 SMNVEV (reference sequence). The CDR3, as DNA: TGTGCCAGCAGTCTACTAGTGAATTCACCCCTCCACTTT. Translation: CASSLLVNSPLHF.

The chain links TRBV7-9 to TRBJ2-7; D not certain. This CDR3 is 14 amino acids long. CDR1 and CDR2 from the germline V gene are SEHNR and FQNEAQ (reference sequence). Trimming shortened V by 10 bases and J by 5 bases, and 21 bases separated the two germline ends. CDR3 nucleotides: TGTGCCACCACCCCGTTAGAGGTAGAGGACGAGCAGTACTTC. It translates to CATTPLEVEDEQYF. Using reference TRBV7-9 and TRBJ2-7 for the parts outside the CDR3, the full variable domain is DTGVSQNPRHKITKRGQNVTFRCDPISEHNRLYWYRQTLGQGPEFLTYFQNEAQLEKSRLLSDRFSAERPKGSFSTLEIQRTEQGDSAMYLCATTPLEVEDEQYFGPGTRLTVT.

V usage is TRBV24-1 and J usage is TRBJ2-7, with D possibly being TRBD1 (5 bases). V was shortened by 1 base and J by 2 bases, with 11 bases between the two germline ends. Germline V gives CDR1 KGHDR, CDR2 SFDVKD. The CDR3 spans 15 residues. In DNA, the CDR3 is TGTGCCACCAGTGATTTAAAAGCAGGGACCTACGAGCAGTACTTC. Its protein is CATSDLKAGTYEQYF.

The sample holds one count of this clone. The V and J genes are TRBV9 and TRBJ2-3; 8 positions match TRBD1. The CDR3 extends over 14 amino acids. V gave up 4 bases and J gave up 7 bases; unmatched junction bases: 8. From germline, CDR1 is SGDLS and CDR2 YYNGEE. The chain's CDR3 is CASSPRTGPYTQYF. The CDR3 DNA is TGTGCCAGCAGCCCTCGGACAGGGCCATATACGCAGTATTTT.

This chain links TRBV15 with TRBJ2-2; D is ambiguous. The V end lost 1 base, the J end lost 0 bases, and 6 bases lay between the germline ends. The CDR3 has 15 amino acids. Germline CDR1 reads LNHNV; CDR2 reads YYDKDF (reference sequence). The CDR3 nucleotides are TGTGCCACCAGCAGAGGTAGAGCGAACACCGGGGAGCTGTTTTTT. This encodes CATSRGRANTGELFF.

The chain joins TRBV6-5 to TRBJ1-5; possibly TRBD1 for D (6 bases). CDR1 and CDR2 from the germline V gene are MNHEY and SVGAGI. This CDR3 spans 14 amino acids. V lost 7 bases and J lost 6, with 16 bases in between. Here the CDR3 DNA reads TGTGCCAGCATAGAGGGGGGCGCGGGTCAGCCCCAGCATTTT. Amino acids: CASIEGGAGQPQHF.